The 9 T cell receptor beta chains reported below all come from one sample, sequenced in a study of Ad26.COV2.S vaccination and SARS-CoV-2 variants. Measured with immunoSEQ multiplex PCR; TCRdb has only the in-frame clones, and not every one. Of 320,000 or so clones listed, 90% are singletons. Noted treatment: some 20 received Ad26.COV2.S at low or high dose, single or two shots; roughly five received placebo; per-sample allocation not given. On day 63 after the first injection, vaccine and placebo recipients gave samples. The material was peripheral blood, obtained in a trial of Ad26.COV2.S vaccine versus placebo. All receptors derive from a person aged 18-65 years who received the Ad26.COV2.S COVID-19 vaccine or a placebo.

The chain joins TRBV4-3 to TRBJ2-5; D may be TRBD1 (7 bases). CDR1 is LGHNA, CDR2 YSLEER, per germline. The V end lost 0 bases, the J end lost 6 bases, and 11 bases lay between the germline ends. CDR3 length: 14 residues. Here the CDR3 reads CASSQDQGGQTQYF. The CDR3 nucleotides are TGCGCCAGCAGCCAAGATCAGGGGGGCCAGACCCAGTACTTC.

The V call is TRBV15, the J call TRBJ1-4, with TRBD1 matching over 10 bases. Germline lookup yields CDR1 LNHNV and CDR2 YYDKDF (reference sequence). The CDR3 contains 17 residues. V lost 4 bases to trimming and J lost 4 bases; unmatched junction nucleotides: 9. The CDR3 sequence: CATSIRDRGGLNEKLFF. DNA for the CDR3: TGTGCCACCAGCATCCGGGACAGGGGAGGACTTAATGAAAAACTGTTTTTT.

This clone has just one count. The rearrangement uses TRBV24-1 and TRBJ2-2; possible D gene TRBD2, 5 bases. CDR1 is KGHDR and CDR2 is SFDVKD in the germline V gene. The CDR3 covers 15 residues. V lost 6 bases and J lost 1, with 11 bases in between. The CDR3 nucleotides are TGTGCCACCAGTTCAACCCGGGGGAACACCGGGGAGCTGTTTTTT. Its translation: CATSSTRGNTGELFF.

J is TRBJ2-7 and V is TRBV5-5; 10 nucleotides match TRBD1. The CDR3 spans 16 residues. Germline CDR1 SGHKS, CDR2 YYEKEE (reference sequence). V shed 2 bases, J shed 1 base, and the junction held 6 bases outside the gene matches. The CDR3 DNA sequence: TGTGCCAGCAGCTTACAATCGGGACAGGGGTCCTACGAGCAGTACTTC. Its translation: CASSLQSGQGSYEQYF.

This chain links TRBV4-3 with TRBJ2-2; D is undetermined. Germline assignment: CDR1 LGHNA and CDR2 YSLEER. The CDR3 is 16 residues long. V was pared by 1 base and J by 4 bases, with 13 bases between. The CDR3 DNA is TGCGCCAGCAGCCAAGGACTTCCTCCGGGCACCGGGGAGCTGTTTTTT. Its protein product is CASSQGLPPGTGELFF.

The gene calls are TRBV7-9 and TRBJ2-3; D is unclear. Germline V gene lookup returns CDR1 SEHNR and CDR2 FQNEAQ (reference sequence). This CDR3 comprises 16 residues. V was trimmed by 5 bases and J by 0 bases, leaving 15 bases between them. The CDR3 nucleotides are TGTGCCAGCAGCGAGCGCCTCTTCTCTAGCACAGATACGCAGTATTTT. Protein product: CASSERLFSSTDTQYF.

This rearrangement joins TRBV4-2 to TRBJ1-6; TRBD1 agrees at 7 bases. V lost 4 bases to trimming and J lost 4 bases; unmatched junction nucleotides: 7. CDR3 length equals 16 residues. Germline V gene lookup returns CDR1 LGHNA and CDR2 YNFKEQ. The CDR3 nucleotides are TGTGCCAGCAGCCCCAACGACAGGGCTTATAATTCACCCCTCCACTTT. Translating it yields CASSPNDRAYNSPLHF.

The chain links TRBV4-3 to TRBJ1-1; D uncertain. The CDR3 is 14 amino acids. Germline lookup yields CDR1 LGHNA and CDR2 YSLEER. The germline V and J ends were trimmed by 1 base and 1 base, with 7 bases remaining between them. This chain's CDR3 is CASSQVLGNTEAFF. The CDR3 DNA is TGCGCCAGCAGCCAAGTCCTGGGGAACACTGAAGCTTTCTTT.

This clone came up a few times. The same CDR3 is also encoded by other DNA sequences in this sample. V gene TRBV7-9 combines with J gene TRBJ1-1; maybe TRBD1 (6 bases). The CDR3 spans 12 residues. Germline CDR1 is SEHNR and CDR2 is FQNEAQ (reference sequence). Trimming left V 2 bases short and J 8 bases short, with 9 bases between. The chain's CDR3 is CASSLSGAEAFF. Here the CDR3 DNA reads TGTGCCAGCAGCTTATCAGGGGCGGAAGCTTTCTTT.